This T cell receptor (beta chain) stems from a study of beta chain features in type 1 diabetes. Study information: All of the samples together had 107,917,701 sorted cells examined. Study-wide points: Patients with Type 1 diabetes showed moderately but significantly shorter TCRB CDR3s in all four CD4+ subsets.

CDR1 and CDR2 (germline): SGHTA, FQGTGA. Trimming took off 5 bases at V and 0 bases at J, with 7 bases between the two ends. The CDR3 runs 13 residues. Note on this clone: Antigen specificity is unknown.

The whole isolated RNA underwent reverse transcription, so sequencing captured expressed TCRB transcripts. Clones were sequenced by immunoSEQ multiplex PCR, and TCRdb holds only the in-frame ones, with some missing. The profile shows hundreds of thousands of clones, about an eighth of them singletons. The authors sorted CD4+ naive, central memory, regulatory and stem cell-like memory cells via CD45RO/CCR7/CD25/CD127/CD95/CD27. Purity (above 95%) was reached by all sorted populations. The source of this sequence is a man aged 18 to 30 with type 1 diabetes. The chain combines TRBV7-3 with TRBJ1-1, with D unresolved. Sequenced material: naive CD4+ T cells from blood. The CDR3 nucleotides read TGTGCCAGCAGCGGCTTTGTGAACACTGAAGCTTTCTTT. Translated: CASSGFVNTEAFF.